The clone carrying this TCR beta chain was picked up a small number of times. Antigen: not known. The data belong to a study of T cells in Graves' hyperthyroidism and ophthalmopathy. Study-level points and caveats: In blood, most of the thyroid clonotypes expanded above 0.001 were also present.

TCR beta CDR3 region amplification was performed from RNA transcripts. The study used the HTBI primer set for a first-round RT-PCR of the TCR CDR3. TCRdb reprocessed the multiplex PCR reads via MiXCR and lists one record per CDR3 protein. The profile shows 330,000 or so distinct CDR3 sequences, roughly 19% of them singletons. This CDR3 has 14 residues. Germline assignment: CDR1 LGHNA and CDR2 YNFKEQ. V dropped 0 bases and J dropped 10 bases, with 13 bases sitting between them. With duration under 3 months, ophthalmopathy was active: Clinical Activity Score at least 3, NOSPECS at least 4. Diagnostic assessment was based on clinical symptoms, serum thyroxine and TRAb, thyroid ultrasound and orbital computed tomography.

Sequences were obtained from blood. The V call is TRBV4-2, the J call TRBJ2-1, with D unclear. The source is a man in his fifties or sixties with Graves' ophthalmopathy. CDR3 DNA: TGTGCCAGCAGCCAAGACTTTGGCACATGGGAGCAGTTCTTC. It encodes CASSQDFGTWEQFF.